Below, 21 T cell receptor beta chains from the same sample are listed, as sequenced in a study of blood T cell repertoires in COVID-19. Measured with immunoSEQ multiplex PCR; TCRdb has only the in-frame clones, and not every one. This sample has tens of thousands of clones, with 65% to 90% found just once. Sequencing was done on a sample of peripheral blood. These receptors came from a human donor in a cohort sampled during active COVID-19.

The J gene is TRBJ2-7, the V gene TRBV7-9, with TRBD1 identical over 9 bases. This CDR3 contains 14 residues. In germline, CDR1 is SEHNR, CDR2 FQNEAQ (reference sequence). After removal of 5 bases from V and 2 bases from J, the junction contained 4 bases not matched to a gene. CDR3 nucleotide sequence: TGTGCCAGCAGCCCGGGACAGGGAGCCTACGAGCAGTACTTC. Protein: CASSPGQGAYEQYF.

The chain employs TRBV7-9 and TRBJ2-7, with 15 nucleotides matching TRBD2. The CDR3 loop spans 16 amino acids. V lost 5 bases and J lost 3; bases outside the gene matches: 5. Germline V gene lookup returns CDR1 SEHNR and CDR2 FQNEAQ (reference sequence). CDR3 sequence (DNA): TGTGCCAGCAGCCATGGACTAGCGGGAGGGGGCTACGAGCAGTACTTC. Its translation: CASSHGLAGGGYEQYF.

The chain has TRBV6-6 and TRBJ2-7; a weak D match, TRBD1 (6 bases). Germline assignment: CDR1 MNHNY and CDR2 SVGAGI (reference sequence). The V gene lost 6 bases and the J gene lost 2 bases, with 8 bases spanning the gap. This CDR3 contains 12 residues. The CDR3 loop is CASRQGTYEQYF. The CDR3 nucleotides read TGTGCCAGCAGACAGGGTACCTACGAGCAGTACTTC.

In DNA, the CDR3 is TGTGCCAGCAGTTTGACCGGGACAACTGGAAACACCATATATTTT. It codes for CASSLTGTTGNTIYF. The chain employs TRBV13 and TRBJ1-3; a weak D match, TRBD1 (6 bases). Trimming pared 6 bases from V and 2 bases from J, leaving 14 bases between. The CDR3 consists of 15 residues. Germline CDR1 is PRHDT and CDR2 is FYEKMQ (reference sequence).

The CDR3 loop reads CASSATGDSTGELFF. CDR3 DNA: TGTGCCAGCAGTGCCACAGGGGATAGCACCGGGGAGCTGTTTTTT. J is TRBJ2-2 and V is TRBV6-4; the match to TRBD1 covers 7 bases. The germline V gene has CDR1 MRHNA and CDR2 SNTAGT. Trimming cost V 4 bases and J 4 bases; bases outside gene matches: 6. The CDR3 length is 15 residues.

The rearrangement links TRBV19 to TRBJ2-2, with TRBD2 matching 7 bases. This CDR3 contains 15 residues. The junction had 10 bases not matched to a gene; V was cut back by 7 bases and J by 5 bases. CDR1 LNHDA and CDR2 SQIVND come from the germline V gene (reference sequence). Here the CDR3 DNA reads TGTGCCAGTACACCCAACGGGGGGATAACCGGGGAGCTGTTTTTT. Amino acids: CASTPNGGITGELFF.

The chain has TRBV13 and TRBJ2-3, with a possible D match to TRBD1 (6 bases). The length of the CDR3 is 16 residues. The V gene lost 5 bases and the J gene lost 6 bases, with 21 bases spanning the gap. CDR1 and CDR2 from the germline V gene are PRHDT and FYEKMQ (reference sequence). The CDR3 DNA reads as TGTGCCAGCAGCCAGGGACGGACGCTAAGGGGGGATACGCAGTATTTT. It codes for CASSQGRTLRGDTQYF.

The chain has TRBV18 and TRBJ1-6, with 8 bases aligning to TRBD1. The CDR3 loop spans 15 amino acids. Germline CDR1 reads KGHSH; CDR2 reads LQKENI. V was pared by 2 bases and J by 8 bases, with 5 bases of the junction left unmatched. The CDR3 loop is CASSPETGADSPLHF. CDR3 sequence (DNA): TGTGCCAGCTCACCAGAGACAGGGGCGGATTCACCCCTCCACTTT. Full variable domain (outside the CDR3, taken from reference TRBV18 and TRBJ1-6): NAGVMQNPRHLVRRRGQEARLRCSPMKGHSHVYWYRQLPEEGLKFMVYLQKENIIDESGMPKERFSAEFPKEGPSILRIQQVVRGDSAAYFCASSPETGADSPLHFGNGTRLTVT.

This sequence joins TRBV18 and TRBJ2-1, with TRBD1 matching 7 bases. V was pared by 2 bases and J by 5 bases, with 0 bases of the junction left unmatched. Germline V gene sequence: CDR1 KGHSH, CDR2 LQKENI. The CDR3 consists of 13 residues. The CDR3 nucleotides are TGTGCCAGCTCACCAGGGACAGACAATGAGCAGTTCTTC. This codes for CASSPGTDNEQFF.

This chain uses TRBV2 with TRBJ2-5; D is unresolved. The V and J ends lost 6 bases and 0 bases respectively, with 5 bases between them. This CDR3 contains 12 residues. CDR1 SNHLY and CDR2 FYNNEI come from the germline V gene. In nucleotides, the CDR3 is TGTGCCAGCAGGGGCGACCAAGAGACCCAGTACTTC. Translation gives CASRGDQETQYF.

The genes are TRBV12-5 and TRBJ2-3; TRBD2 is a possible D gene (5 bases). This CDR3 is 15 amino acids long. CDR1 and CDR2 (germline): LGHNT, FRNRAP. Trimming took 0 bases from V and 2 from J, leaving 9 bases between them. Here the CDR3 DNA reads TGTGCTAGTGGTTTGGTACTAGGGCCCACAGATACGCAGTATTTT. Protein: CASGLVLGPTDTQYF.

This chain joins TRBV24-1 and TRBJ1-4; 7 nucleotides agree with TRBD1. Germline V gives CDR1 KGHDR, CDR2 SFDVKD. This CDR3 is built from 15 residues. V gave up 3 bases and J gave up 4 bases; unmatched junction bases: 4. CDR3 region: CATSDRRDSNEKLFF. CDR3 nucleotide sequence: TGTGCCACCAGTGATCGTCGGGACAGTAATGAAAAACTGTTTTTT.

CDR3 residues: CASSKVGVVAGQETQYF. CDR3 sequence (DNA): TGTGCCAGCAGCAAAGTCGGTGTAGTGGCAGGACAAGAGACCCAGTACTTC. This chain uses TRBV21-1 with TRBJ2-5; TRBD1 is the table's D call and was not checked against the DNA. TRBV21-1 represents a pseudogene. The CDR3 runs 17 residues.

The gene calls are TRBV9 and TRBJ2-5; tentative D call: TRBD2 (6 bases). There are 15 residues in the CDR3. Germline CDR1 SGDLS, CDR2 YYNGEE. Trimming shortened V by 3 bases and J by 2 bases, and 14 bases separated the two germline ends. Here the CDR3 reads CASSEGSSAQETQYF. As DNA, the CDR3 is TGTGCCAGCAGCGAAGGGTCTAGCGCACAAGAGACCCAGTACTTC.

The CDR3 loop is CASSSRDRAQETQYF. The DNA for the CDR3 is TGTGCCAGCAGCTCCCGCGACAGGGCCCAAGAGACCCAGTACTTC. V usage is TRBV7-9 and J usage is TRBJ2-5; 7 nucleotides agree with TRBD1. J was trimmed by 1 base and V by 4 bases; bases with no gene match: 6. Germline assignment: CDR1 SEHNR and CDR2 FQNEAQ (reference sequence). This CDR3 contains 15 residues.

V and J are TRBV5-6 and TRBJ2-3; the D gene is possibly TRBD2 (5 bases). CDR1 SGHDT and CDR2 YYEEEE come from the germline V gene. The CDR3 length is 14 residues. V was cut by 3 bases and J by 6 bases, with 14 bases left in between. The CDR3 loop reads CASSSGRGSDTQYF. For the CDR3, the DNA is TGTGCCAGCAGCTCGGGCAGAGGGTCCGATACGCAGTATTTT. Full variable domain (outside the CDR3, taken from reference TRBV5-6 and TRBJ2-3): DAGVTQSPTHLIKTRGQQVTLRCSPKSGHDTVSWYQQALGQGPQFIFQYYEEEERQRGNFPDRFSGHQFPNYSSELNVNALLLGDSALYLCASSSGRGSDTQYFGPGTRLTVL.

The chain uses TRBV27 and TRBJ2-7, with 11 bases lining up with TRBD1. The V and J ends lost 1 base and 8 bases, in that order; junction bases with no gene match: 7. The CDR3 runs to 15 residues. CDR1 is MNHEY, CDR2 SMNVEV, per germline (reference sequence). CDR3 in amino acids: CASSLLEDRGRKQYF. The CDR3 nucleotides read TGTGCCAGCAGTTTATTGGAGGACAGGGGGCGGAAGCAGTACTTC.

Here the CDR3 reads CASSLGREGFYEQYF. DNA for the CDR3: TGTGCCAGCAGCTTAGGCCGCGAGGGATTTTACGAGCAGTACTTC. V is TRBV11-2 and J is TRBJ2-7, with a tentative D call TRBD2 (5 bases). The CDR3 spans 15 residues. Trimming took 1 base from V and 4 from J, leaving 14 bases between them. Germline CDR1 reads SGHAT; CDR2 reads FQNNGV.

The chain's CDR3 is CATSDPGTSVEQYF. Written as DNA, the CDR3 is TGTGCCACCAGTGATCCCGGGACTAGCGTCGAGCAGTACTTC. The chain combines TRBV24-1 with TRBJ2-7; 10 bases align to TRBD2. Trimming at V came to 3 bases and at J to 6 bases, leaving 4 bases not matched to a gene. The CDR3 covers 14 residues. Germline lookup yields CDR1 KGHDR and CDR2 SFDVKD.

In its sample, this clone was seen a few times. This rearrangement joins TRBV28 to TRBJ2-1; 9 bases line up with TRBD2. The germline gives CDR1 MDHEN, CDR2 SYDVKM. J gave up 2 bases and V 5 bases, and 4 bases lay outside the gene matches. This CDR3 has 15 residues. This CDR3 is CASSRTSVPYNEQFF. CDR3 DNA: TGTGCCAGCAGTAGGACTAGCGTCCCCTACAATGAGCAGTTCTTC.

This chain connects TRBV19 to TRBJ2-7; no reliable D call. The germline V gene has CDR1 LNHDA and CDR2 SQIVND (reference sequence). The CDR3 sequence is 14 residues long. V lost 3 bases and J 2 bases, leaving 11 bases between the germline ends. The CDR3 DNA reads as TGTGCCAGTAGTATCCGGGTTCGACCCTACGAGCAGTACTTC. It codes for CASSIRVRPYEQYF.